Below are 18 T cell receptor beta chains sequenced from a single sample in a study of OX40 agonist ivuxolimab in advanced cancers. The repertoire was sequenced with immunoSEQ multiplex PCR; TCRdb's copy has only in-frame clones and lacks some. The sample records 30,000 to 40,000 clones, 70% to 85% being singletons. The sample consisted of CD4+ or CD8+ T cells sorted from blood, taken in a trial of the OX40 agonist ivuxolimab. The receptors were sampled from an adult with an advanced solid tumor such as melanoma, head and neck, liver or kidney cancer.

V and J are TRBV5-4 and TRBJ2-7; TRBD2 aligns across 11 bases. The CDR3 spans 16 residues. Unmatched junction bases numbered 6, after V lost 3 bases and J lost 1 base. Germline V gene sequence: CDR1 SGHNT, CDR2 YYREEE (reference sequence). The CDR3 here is CASSSLAGGGSYEQYF. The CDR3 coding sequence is TGTGCCAGCAGCTCTCTAGCGGGGGGAGGATCCTACGAGCAGTACTTC.

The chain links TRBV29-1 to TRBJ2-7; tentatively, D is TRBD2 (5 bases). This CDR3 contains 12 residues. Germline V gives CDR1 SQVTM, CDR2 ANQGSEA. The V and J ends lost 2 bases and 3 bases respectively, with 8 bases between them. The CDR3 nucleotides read TGCAGCGTTGAACGGACTCGCTACGAGCAGTACTTC. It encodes CSVERTRYEQYF.

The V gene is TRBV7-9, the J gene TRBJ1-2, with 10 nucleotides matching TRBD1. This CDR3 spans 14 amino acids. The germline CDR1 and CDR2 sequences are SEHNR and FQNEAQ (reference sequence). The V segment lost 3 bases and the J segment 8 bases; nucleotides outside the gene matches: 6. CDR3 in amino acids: CASSFPGQGIGYTF. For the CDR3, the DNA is TGTGCCAGCAGCTTTCCGGGACAGGGGATCGGCTACACCTTC.

In DNA form, the CDR3 reads TGTGCCAGCAGCGTCAACATTGACAGGGGGGGATGGACTGAAGCTTTCTTT. Protein product: CASSVNIDRGGWTEAFF. The gene calls are TRBV9 and TRBJ1-1; 9 bases map to TRBD1. V was pared by 2 bases and J by 5 bases, with 13 bases of the junction left unmatched. This CDR3 is 17 amino acids long. Germline-derived CDR1 and CDR2 are SGDLS and YYNGEE.

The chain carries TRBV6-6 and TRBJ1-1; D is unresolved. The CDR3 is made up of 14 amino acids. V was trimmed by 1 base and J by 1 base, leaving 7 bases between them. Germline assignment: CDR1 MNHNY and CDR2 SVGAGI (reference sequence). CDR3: CASSYWQENTEAFF. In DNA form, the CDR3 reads TGTGCCAGCAGTTACTGGCAAGAGAACACTGAAGCTTTCTTT.

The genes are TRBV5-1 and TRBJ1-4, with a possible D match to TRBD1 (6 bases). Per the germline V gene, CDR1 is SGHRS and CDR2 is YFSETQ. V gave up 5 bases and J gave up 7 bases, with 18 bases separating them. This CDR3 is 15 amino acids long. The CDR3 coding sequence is TGCGCCAGCAGAGTAACCCCGGGGGGCCGTGAAAAACTGTTTTTT. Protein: CASRVTPGGREKLFF.

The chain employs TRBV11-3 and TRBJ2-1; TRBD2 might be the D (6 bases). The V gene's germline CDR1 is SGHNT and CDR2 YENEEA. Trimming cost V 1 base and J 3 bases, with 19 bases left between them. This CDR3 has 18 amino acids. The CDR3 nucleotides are TGTGCCAGCAGCTTAGGATGGCAGGAGGCGGGGATCTACAATGAGCAGTTCTTC. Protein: CASSLGWQEAGIYNEQFF.

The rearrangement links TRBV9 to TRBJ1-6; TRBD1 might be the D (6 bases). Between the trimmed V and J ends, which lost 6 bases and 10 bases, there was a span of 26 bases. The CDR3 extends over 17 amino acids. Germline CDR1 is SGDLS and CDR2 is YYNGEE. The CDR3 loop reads CASKTGEGGGVGSPLHF. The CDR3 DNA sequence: TGTGCCAGCAAGACAGGCGAGGGAGGGGGGGTAGGATCACCCCTCCACTTT.

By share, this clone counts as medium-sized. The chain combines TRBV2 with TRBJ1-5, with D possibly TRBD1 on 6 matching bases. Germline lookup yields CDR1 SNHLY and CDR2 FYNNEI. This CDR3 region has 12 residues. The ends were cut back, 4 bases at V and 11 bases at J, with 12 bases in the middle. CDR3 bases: TGTGCCAGCAGTGTCAGGGGAGGGGCCCAGCATTTT. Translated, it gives CASSVRGGAQHF.

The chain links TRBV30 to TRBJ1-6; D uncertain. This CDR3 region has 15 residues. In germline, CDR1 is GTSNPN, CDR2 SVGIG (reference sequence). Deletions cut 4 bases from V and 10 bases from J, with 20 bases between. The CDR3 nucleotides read TGTGCCTGGAAAATAGGTTGGATGAGTGGATCACCCCTCCACTTT. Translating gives CAWKIGWMSGSPLHF. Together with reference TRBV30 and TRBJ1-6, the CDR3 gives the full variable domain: SQTIHQWPATLVQPVGSPLSLECTVEGTSNPNLYWYRQAAGRGLQLLFYSVGIGQISSEVPQNLSASRPQDRQFILSSKKLLLSDSGFYLCAWKIGWMSGSPLHFGNGTRLTVT.

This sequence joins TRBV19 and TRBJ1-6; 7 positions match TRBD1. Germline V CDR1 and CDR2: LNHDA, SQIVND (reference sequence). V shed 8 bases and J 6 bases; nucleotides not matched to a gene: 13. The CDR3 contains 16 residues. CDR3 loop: CASWGGKGASNSPLHF. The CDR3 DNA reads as TGTGCCAGTTGGGGCGGAAAGGGGGCCAGTAATTCACCCCTCCACTTT.

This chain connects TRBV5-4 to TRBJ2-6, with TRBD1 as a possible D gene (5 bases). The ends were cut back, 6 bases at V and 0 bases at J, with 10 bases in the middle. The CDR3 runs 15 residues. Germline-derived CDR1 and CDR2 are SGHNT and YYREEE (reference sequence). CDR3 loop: CASIQGGSGANVLTF. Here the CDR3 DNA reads TGTGCCAGCATCCAGGGCGGCTCTGGGGCCAACGTCCTGACTTTC.

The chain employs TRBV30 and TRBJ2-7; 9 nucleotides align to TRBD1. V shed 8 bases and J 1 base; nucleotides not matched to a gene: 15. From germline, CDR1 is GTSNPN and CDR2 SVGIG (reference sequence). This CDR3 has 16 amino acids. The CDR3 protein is CAGKYIAGQGSYEQYF. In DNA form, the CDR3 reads TGTGCCGGGAAGTACATTGCGGGACAGGGTTCCTACGAGCAGTACTTC.

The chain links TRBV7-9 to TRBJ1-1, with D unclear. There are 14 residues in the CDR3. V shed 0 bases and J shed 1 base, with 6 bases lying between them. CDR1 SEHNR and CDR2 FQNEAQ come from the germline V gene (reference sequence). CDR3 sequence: CASSLAYENTEAFF. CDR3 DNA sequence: TGTGCCAGCAGCTTAGCGTACGAGAACACTGAAGCTTTCTTT.

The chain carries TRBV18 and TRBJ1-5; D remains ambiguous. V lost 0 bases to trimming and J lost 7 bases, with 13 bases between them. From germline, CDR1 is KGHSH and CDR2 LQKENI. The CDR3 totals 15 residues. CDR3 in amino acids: CASSPPGPGGQPQHF. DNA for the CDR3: TGTGCCAGCTCACCACCGGGTCCAGGAGGACAGCCCCAGCATTTT.

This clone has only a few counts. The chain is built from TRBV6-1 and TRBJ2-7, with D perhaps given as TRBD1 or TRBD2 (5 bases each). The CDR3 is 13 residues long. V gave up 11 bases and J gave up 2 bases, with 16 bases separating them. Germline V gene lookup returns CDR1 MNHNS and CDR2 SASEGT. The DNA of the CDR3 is TGTGCCGCAGGGCTTGGGGAGACCTACGAGCAGTACTTC. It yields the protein CAAGLGETYEQYF.

The CDR3 region is CASSFRALAGGPTDTQYF. DNA of the CDR3: TGTGCCAGCAGCTTCAGGGCACTAGCGGGGGGGCCCACAGATACGCAGTATTTT. This chain connects TRBV7-8 to TRBJ2-3, with TRBD2 matching over 13 bases. The germline V gene has CDR1 SGHVS and CDR2 FQNEAQ. The CDR3 is 18 amino acids. Trimming removed 3 bases from V and 2 bases from J; junction bases left unmatched: 8.

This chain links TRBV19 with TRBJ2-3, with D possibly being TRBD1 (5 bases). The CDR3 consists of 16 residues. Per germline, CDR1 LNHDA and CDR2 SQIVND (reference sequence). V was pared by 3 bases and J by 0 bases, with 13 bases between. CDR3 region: CASSMGYQGSTDTQYF. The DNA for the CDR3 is TGTGCCAGTAGTATGGGGTACCAGGGAAGCACAGATACGCAGTATTTT. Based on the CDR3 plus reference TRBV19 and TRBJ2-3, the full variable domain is DGGITQSPKYLFRKEGQNVTLSCEQNLNHDAMYWYRQDPGQGLRLIYYSQIVNDFQKGDIAEGYSVSREKKESFPLTVTSAQKNPTAFYLCASSMGYQGSTDTQYFGPGTRLTVL.